This TCR beta chain is drawn from a study of regulatory T cells in long-lasting Graves disease. Stated time point: persistent/refractory GD, antithyroid drugs over 5 years with positive TRAb. Scientists built the TCR library using RNA that was extracted from PBMCs. The authors diagnosed Graves' disease using American Thyroid Association guidelines. V lost 2 bases, J lost 5 bases, and 10 bases lay in between. The germline V gene has CDR1 LGHDT and CDR2 YNNKEL (reference sequence). This CDR3 spans 14 amino acids. Overall study findings and caveats: What was studied was peripheral blood only, and not thyroid tissue.

In the case of this clonotype: The antigen is unknown.

TCR beta libraries were built with iRepertoire HTBI primers and Arm-PCR of CDR3 regions. TCRdb fed the multiplex PCR reads into MiXCR, producing one record per CDR3 protein. The sample lists 500,000 to 800,000 distinct CDR3 sequences; about 32% were seen once. The sample in question was peripheral blood mononuclear cells (PBMCs), obtained when the disease was refractory, from a patient treated with antithyroid drugs. The chain joins TRBV3-1 to TRBJ1-5, with D tentatively TRBD1 (6 bases). The sequence came from a female donor with Graves disease. The CDR3 coding sequence is TGTGCCAGCAGCCAACAGCACAGGGATCAGCCCCAGCATTTT. Its protein product is CASSQQHRDQPQHF. Variable domain in full (rest from reference TRBV3-1 and TRBJ1-5): DTAVSQTPKYLVTQMGNDKSIKCEQNLGHDTMYWYKQDSKKFLKIMFSYNNKELIINETVPNRFSPKSPDKAHLNLHINSLELGDSAVYFCASSQQHRDQPQHFGDGTRLSIL.